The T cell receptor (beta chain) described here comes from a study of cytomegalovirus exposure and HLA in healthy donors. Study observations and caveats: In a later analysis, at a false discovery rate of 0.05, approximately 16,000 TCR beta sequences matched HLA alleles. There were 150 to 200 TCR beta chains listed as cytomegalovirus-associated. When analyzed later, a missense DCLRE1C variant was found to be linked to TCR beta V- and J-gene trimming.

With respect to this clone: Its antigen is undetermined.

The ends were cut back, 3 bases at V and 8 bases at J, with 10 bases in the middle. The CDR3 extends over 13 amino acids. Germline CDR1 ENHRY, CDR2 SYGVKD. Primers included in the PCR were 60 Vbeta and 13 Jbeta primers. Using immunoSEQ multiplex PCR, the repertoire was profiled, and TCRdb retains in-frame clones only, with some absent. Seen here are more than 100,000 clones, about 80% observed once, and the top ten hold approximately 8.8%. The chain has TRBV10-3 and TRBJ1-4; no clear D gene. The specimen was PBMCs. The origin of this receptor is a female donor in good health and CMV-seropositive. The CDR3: CAISETAEEKLFF. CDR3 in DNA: TGTGCCATCAGTGAAACCGCGGAAGAAAAACTGTTTTTT.